The 23 T cell receptor beta chains below were found in one sample sequenced in a study of vaccination effects on CD4 cells after COVID-19. These receptors' targets are unknown. Following a roughly 9-day culture, CD4+ T cells were purified. Data came from immunoSEQ multiplex PCR; TCRdb stores just in-frame clones and leaves some out. The table lists tens of thousands of clones, about three quarters of them singletons. This specimen was CD4+ T cells from PBMCs cultured without peptide, taken before COVID-19 vaccination. Receptors were obtained from a human donor who received a COVID-19 vaccine.

The V and J genes are TRBV28 and TRBJ1-2; unclear D gene. Trimming removed 7 bases at V and 8 bases at J, with 17 bases between. CDR3 length: 13 amino acids. Per germline, CDR1 MDHEN and CDR2 SYDVKM. The CDR3 sequence is CASTNSRDHGYTF. CDR3 DNA: TGTGCCAGCACCAACAGTAGGGATCACGGCTACACCTTC.

This chain joins TRBV11-2 and TRBJ2-1; 7 bases align to TRBD1. The ends lost 3 bases at V and 7 bases at J; junction bases unmatched: 3. Looked up from germline, CDR1 is SGHAT and CDR2 is FQNNGV. This CDR3 spans 13 amino acids. The CDR3 region is CASSFTGVNEQFF. CDR3 DNA sequence: TGTGCCAGCAGCTTTACAGGGGTAAATGAGCAGTTCTTC. The entire variable domain, with the rest obtained from reference TRBV11-2 and TRBJ2-1, is as follows: EAGVAQSPRYKIIEKRQSVAFWCNPISGHATLYWYQQILGQGPKLLIQFQNNGVVDDSQLPKDRFSAERLKGVDSTLKIQPAKLEDSAVYLCASSFTGVNEQFFGPGTRLTVL.

This clone was seen a few times. This chain links TRBV5-1 with TRBJ1-5, with D possibly matching TRBD1 (5 bases). The V end lost 3 bases, the J end lost 10 bases, and 17 bases lay between the germline ends. Germline lookup yields CDR1 SGHRS and CDR2 YFSETQ. The CDR3 is made up of 14 amino acids. CDR3 amino acids: CASSSGPVGGPQHF. The CDR3 coding sequence is TGCGCCAGCAGCTCGGGACCCGTGGGCGGACCCCAGCATTTT.

V and J are TRBV5-1 and TRBJ2-3; possible D gene TRBD1, 5 bases. The CDR3 is 16 residues long. The V end was cut by 0 bases, the J end by 6 bases, with 17 bases between. CDR1 and CDR2 from the germline V gene are SGHRS and YFSETQ. This chain's CDR3 is CASSLEGALGLDTQYF. Here the CDR3 DNA reads TGCGCCAGCAGCTTGGAAGGGGCTTTAGGGTTGGATACGCAGTATTTT.

The genes are TRBV10-2 and TRBJ1-6; 9 nucleotides line up with TRBD1. Unmatched junction bases numbered 2, after V lost 6 bases and J lost 5 bases. Germline lookup yields CDR1 WSHSY and CDR2 SAAADI. The CDR3 is 14 residues long. CDR3 nucleotides: TGCGCCAGCAGCAGACAGGGGGATAATTCACCCCTCCACTTT. This sequence encodes CASSRQGDNSPLHF.

This chain joins TRBV4-2 and TRBJ2-3; tentative D call: TRBD1 (6 bases). V was pared by 0 bases and J by 4 bases, with 11 bases between. Germline V CDR1 and CDR2: LGHNA, YNFKEQ. The CDR3 consists of 15 residues. The CDR3 bases are TGTGCCAGCAGCCAAGAAGGAGCAGGGGCAGATACGCAGTATTTT. This encodes CASSQEGAGADTQYF.

The rearrangement uses TRBV24-1 and TRBJ2-3; D not certain. Trimming pared 1 base from V and 6 bases from J, leaving 7 bases between. The germline V gene has CDR1 KGHDR and CDR2 SFDVKD. The CDR3 covers 13 residues. The DNA for the CDR3 is TGTGCCACCAGTGATTTACCGTCGGATACGCAGTATTTT. As protein: CATSDLPSDTQYF.

The V and J genes are TRBV24-1 and TRBJ2-1; perhaps TRBD1 as D (6 bases). Trimming shortened V by 3 bases and J by 6 bases, and 14 bases separated the two germline ends. The CDR3 loop spans 15 amino acids. Germline CDR1 is KGHDR and CDR2 is SFDVKD. In nucleotides, the CDR3 is TGTGCCACCAGTGATCCCACTACAGGGTCCAATGAGCAGTTCTTC. Translation gives CATSDPTTGSNEQFF.

On this clone: A read error may account for a junction end that differs from germline. This chain connects TRBV18 to TRBJ1-1; D unresolved. The CDR3 loop spans 17 amino acids. Germline loops: CDR1 KGHSH, CDR2 LQKENI. CDR3: CASSSPSISAMNTEAFF. CDR3 coding DNA: TGTGCCAGCTCATCACCCTCGATCTCAGCAATGAACACTGAAGCTTTCTTT.

The chain is built from TRBV5-6 and TRBJ1-5; the D is unclear. This CDR3 is 13 amino acids long. CDR1 is SGHDT and CDR2 is YYEEEE in the germline V gene. With 0 bases removed from V and 6 bases from J, the gap between germline ends came to 7 bases. CDR3 sequence: CASSLGLSQPQHF. CDR3 nucleotides: TGTGCCAGCAGCTTGGGTCTTTCTCAGCCCCAGCATTTT.

The chain links TRBV24-1 to TRBJ1-2; D might be TRBD1 (6 bases). The length of the CDR3 is 15 residues. CDR1 is KGHDR and CDR2 is SFDVKD in the germline V gene. Trimming shortened V by 3 bases and J by 4 bases, and 14 bases separated the two germline ends. The CDR3 region is CATSDGSRGGYGYTF. CDR3 sequence (DNA): TGTGCCACCAGTGATGGGTCCAGGGGAGGCTATGGCTACACCTTC.

The chain carries TRBV29-1 and TRBJ2-7; unclear D gene. V lost 7 bases to trimming and J lost 0 bases, with 10 bases between them. In germline, CDR1 is SQVTM, CDR2 ANQGSEA. The CDR3 is 12 amino acids. In DNA, the CDR3 is TGCAGCGCTTGCACTGCCTCCTACGAGCAGTACGTC. Translating gives CSACTASYEQYV.

This clone was detected only once. This chain joins TRBV15 and TRBJ1-2; D unresolved. Trimming shortened V by 0 bases and J by 5 bases, and 13 bases separated the two germline ends. This CDR3 spans 15 amino acids. Germline V gene lookup returns CDR1 LNHNV and CDR2 YYDKDF (reference sequence). The CDR3: CATSRESQAAYGYTF. The CDR3 coding sequence is TGTGCCACCAGCAGAGAGTCGCAGGCAGCATATGGCTACACCTTC.

CDR3: CASSWDTTGKTQYF. The CDR3 region has the DNA TGCGCCAGCAGCTGGGACACCACGGGAAAGACCCAGTACTTC. V gene TRBV5-1 combines with J gene TRBJ2-5, with D possibly matching TRBD1 (6 bases). V lost 3 bases, J lost 6 bases, and 15 bases lay in between. Per the germline V gene, CDR1 is SGHRS and CDR2 is YFSETQ. This CDR3 spans 14 amino acids.

This clone was found once. V usage is TRBV5-5 and J usage is TRBJ2-1; the D gene could be TRBD1 or TRBD2 (5 bases each). CDR3 length equals 14 residues. From germline, CDR1 is SGHKS and CDR2 YYEKEE (reference sequence). V was cut by 4 bases and J by 8 bases, with 16 bases left in between. CDR3 amino acids: CASSVGDHSDEQFF. The CDR3 bases are TGTGCCAGCAGCGTTGGGGACCACTCCGATGAGCAGTTCTTC.

V usage is TRBV4-3 and J usage is TRBJ2-2; D may match TRBD1 or TRBD2 (6 bases each). The CDR3 is 16 residues long. CDR1 and CDR2 from the germline V gene are LGHNA and YSLEER. Between the trimmed V and J ends, which lost 0 bases and 8 bases, there was a span of 16 bases. CDR3 residues: CASSQDYGGGKGELFF. Here the CDR3 DNA reads TGCGCCAGCAGCCAAGACTATGGAGGGGGAAAGGGGGAGCTGTTTTTT.

The chain joins TRBV5-5 to TRBJ2-1; no firm D call. Germline V lookup: CDR1 SGHKS, CDR2 YYEKEE (reference sequence). This CDR3 is 13 amino acids long. V lost 4 bases to trimming and J lost 0 bases, with 5 bases between them. CDR3 bases: TGTGCCAGCAGCCCGAGCTCCTACAATGAGCAGTTCTTC. This encodes CASSPSSYNEQFF.

J is TRBJ2-3 and V is TRBV6-2 or TRBV6-3; D tentatively reads TRBD1 or TRBD2 (6 bases each). Per germline, CDR1 MNHEY and CDR2 SVGEGT. With 2 bases removed from V and 0 bases from J, the gap between germline ends came to 15 bases. This CDR3 is built from 17 residues. In DNA form, the CDR3 reads TGTGCCAGCAGTTACCCCAGGGGAGGACTCAGCACAGATACGCAGTATTTT. Translation gives CASSYPRGGLSTDTQYF.

The V gene is TRBV7-9, the J gene TRBJ1-5, with a possible D match to TRBD1 (5 bases). V lost 5 bases and J lost 7, with 15 bases in between. The CDR3 has 14 residues. Germline V gene sequence: CDR1 SEHNR, CDR2 FQNEAQ (reference sequence). DNA for the CDR3: TGTGCCAGCAGCCATACCAGGGAGGGGCAGCCCCAGCATTTT. This sequence encodes CASSHTREGQPQHF.

This sequence joins TRBV5-1 and TRBJ1-6; maybe TRBD1 (6 bases). V was cut by 7 bases and J by 5 bases, with 13 bases left in between. CDR1 and CDR2 from the germline V gene are SGHRS and YFSETQ. There are 14 residues in the CDR3. The CDR3 reads CASEAGDNNSPLHF. The CDR3 region has the DNA TGCGCCAGCGAGGCCGGGGACAATAATTCACCCCTCCACTTT.

The V gene is TRBV24-1, the J gene TRBJ2-2; 7 nucleotides line up with TRBD1. The CDR3 covers 19 residues. Trimming removed 4 bases from V and 3 bases from J; junction bases left unmatched: 16. The germline V gene has CDR1 KGHDR and CDR2 SFDVKD. CDR3 DNA sequence: TGTGCCACCAGTGACCTAGACAGGGCAAGTGGAGAAGACACCGGGGAGCTGTTTTTT. This codes for CATSDLDRASGEDTGELFF.

J is TRBJ1-4 and V is TRBV6-5; 9 bases are shared with TRBD1. Trimming removed 5 bases from V and 8 bases from J; junction bases left unmatched: 9. CDR1 and CDR2 from the germline V gene are MNHEY and SVGAGI. The CDR3 covers 15 residues. CDR3 coding DNA: TGTGCCAGCAGTCACCAACAGGGGGCGGGGGAAAAACTGTTTTTT. It translates to CASSHQQGAGEKLFF.

V gene TRBV20-1 combines with J gene TRBJ1-2, with unresolved D. Germline V lookup: CDR1 DFQATT, CDR2 SNEGSKA (reference sequence). Trimming shortened V by 0 bases and J by 7 bases, and 6 bases separated the two germline ends. The CDR3 runs to 11 residues. The CDR3 DNA reads as TGCAGTGCTAGAGAACTAGGTGGCTACACCTTC. It yields the protein CSARELGGYTF.